These T cell receptor beta chains were read from a single sample in a study of blood T cell repertoires in COVID-19. Data came from immunoSEQ multiplex PCR; TCRdb stores just in-frame clones and leaves some out. The table has approximately 260,000 clones, around 84% seen once. Sequencing input: PBMCs or T cells enriched from blood (not recorded which). These TCRs come from a woman between 45 and 60 years old who had been exposed to COVID-19. The CDR3 runs from the conserved cysteine through the conserved F or W. D genes are given only for firm matches. Only part of the rows carry a size: once, few, many, or a class if the clone is expanded.

TRBJ1-1 | - | TRBV2 | - | CASSQDLPNTEAFF | TGTGCCAGCAGTCAGGACTTACCGAACACTGAAGCTTTCTTT
TRBJ1-2 | - | TRBV20-1 | - | CSTGGDYGYTF | TGCAGTACAGGCGGGGACTATGGCTACACCTTC
TRBJ1-2 | - | TRBV27 | - | CASSPDSANYGYTF | TGTGCCAGCAGTCCAGATTCTGCTAACTATGGCTACACCTTC
TRBJ2-2 | TRBD1 | TRBV7-9 | few | CASSLRQGDTGELFF | TGTGCCAGCAGCTTGAGACAGGGGGACACCGGGGAGCTGTTTTTT
TRBJ2-7 | TRBD1 | TRBV11-2 | once | CASSLGTGKARQYF | TGTGCCAGCAGCTTGGGGACAGGGAAGGCGAGGCAGTACTTC
TRBJ2-7 | - | TRBV6-1 | - | CASSDREVQYF | TGTGCCAGCAGTGACAGGGAGGTGCAGTACTTC
TRBJ1-1 | - | TRBV3-1/TRBV3-2 | - | CASSPSGRGVSGTEAFF | TGTGCCAGCAGCCCCTCCGGACGAGGGGTGAGCGGGACTGAAGCTTTCTTT
TRBJ2-7 | TRBD1 | TRBV5-1 | - | CASSLGTGYEQYF | TGCGCCAGCAGCCTTGGGACAGGCTACGAGCAGTACTTC
TRBJ2-3 | TRBD2 | TRBV6-2/TRBV6-3 | - | CASSYPPGLAGREGDTQYF | TGTGCCAGCAGTTACCCGCCGGGACTAGCGGGGAGAGAGGGGGATACGCAGTATTTT
TRBJ2-2 | TRBD2 | TRBV28 | many | CASSQPGLPPWVPPGELFF | TGTGCCAGCAGCCAGCCGGGACTACCTCCCTGGGTGCCCCCCGGGGAGCTGTTTTTT
TRBJ2-2 | - | TRBV4-3 | few | CASSQEAGTGELFF | TGCGCCAGCAGCCAAGAAGCGGGTACCGGGGAGCTGTTTTTT
TRBJ1-6 | - | TRBV11-2 | - | CASSLERPPSPLHF | TGTGCCAGCAGCTTAGAGAGGCCTCCTTCACCCCTCCACTTT
TRBJ2-2 | - | TRBV7-3 | - | CASSPRTGELFF | TGTGCCAGCAGCCCCCGTACCGGGGAGCTGTTTTTT
TRBJ2-7 | TRBD2 | TRBV5-1 | - | CASSATGGRYEQYF | TGCGCCAGCAGCGCGACCGGGGGGAGGTACGAGCAGTACTTC
TRBJ2-6 | - | TRBV4-1 | - | CASSQDLGGSGANVLTF | TGCGCCAGCAGCCAAGATCTAGGGGGCTCTGGGGCCAACGTCCTGACTTTC
TRBJ2-7 | TRBD1 | TRBV28 | - | CASSKQGFLYEQYF | TGTGCCAGCAGTAAACAGGGGTTCCTCTACGAGCAGTACTTC
TRBJ1-1 | TRBD1 | TRBV29-1 | - | CSVDGDRVTEAFF | TGCAGCGTTGATGGAGACAGGGTAACCGAAGCTTTCTTT
TRBJ1-5 | TRBD1 | TRBV27 | - | CASSLKLGQGFSQPQHF | TGTGCCAGCAGTTTAAAATTGGGACAGGGCTTCAGTCAGCCCCAGCATTTT
TRBJ2-1 | - | TRBV11-2 | - | CASTLRGGHSGQNEQFF | TGTGCCAGCACCCTTAGGGGGGGGCACAGTGGGCAGAATGAGCAGTTCTTC
TRBJ1-2 | - | TRBV19 | - | CASTSGGVHGYTF | -
TRBJ2-5 | TRBD2 | TRBV11-2 | - | CASSLDWSGGTETQYF | TGTGCCAGCAGCTTAGATTGGAGCGGGGGGACCGAGACCCAGTACTTC
TRBJ2-7 | TRBD1 | TRBV30 | - | CAWSLGQGREQYF | TGTGCCTGGAGTCTCGGACAGGGGAGGGAGCAGTACTTC
TRBJ1-3 | - | TRBV11-2 | - | CASSLGLAPGNTIYF | TGTGCCAGCAGCTTAGGCCTGGCCCCTGGAAACACCATATATTTT
TRBJ2-5 | - | TRBV11-2 | - | CASSLGGPQETQYF | TGTGCCAGCAGCTTAGGGGGGCCCCAAGAGACCCAGTACTTC
TRBJ2-7 | TRBD1 | TRBV4-3 | - | CASSQGSGRGYEQYF | TGCGCCAGCAGCCAAGGATCCGGCAGGGGGTACGAGCAGTACTTC
TRBJ1-2 | TRBD1 | TRBV12-5 | few | CASGPDRPVYGYTF | TGTGCTAGTGGTCCGGACAGGCCTGTCTATGGCTACACCTTC
TRBJ2-1 | - | TRBV5-1 | - | CASSFPRGSYNEQFF | TGCGCCAGCAGCTTCCCCAGGGGCTCCTACAATGAGCAGTTCTTC
TRBJ1-1 | - | TRBV19 | - | CASSIDPSPLGTEAFF | TGTGCCAGTAGTATAGATCCGTCTCCCCTAGGAACTGAAGCTTTCTTT
TRBJ2-1 | - | TRBV29-1 | - | CSAHYNEQFF | TGCAGCGCGCACTACAATGAGCAGTTCTTC
TRBJ1-2 | - | TRBV2 | few | CASSGQGWGYTF | TGTGCCAGCAGTGGGCAGGGCTGGGGCTACACCTTC
TRBJ1-3 | - | TRBV6-5 | once | CASSPYSGNTIYF | TGTGCCAGCAGTCCCTACTCTGGAAACACCATATATTTT
TRBJ1-2 | TRBD1 | TRBV7-8 | - | CASSLADREVNDGYTF | TGTGCCAGCAGCTTAGCGGACAGGGAGGTTAACGATGGCTACACCTTC
TRBJ1-2 | TRBD1 | TRBV6-6 | few | CASSYSRQGRGYGYTF | TGTGCCAGCAGTTACTCCCGACAGGGGCGAGGCTATGGCTACACCTTC
TRBJ1-6 | - | TRBV18 | - | CASSPENSPLHF | TGTGCCAGCTCACCTGAGAATTCACCCCTCCACTTT
TRBJ2-6 | TRBD1 | TRBV5-4 | - | CASNRGGQGIPGANVLTF | TGTGCCAGCAACCGGGGAGGACAGGGCATCCCTGGGGCCAACGTCCTGACTTTC